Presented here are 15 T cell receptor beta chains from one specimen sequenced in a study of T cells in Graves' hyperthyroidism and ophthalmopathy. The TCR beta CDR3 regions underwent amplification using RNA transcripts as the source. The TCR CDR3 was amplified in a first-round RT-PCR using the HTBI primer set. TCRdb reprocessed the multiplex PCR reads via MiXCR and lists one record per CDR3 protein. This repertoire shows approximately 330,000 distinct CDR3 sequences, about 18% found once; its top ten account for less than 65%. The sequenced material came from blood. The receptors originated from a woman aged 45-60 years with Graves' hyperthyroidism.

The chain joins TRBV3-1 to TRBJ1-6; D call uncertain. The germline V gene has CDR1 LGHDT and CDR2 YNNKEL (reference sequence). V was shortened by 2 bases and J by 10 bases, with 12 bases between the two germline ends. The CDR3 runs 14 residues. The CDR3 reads CASSQSQDWSPLHF. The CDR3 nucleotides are TGTGCCAGCAGCCAATCCCAAGATTGGTCACCCCTCCACTTT. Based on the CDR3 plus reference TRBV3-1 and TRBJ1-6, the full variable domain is DTAVSQTPKYLVTQMGNDKSIKCEQNLGHDTMYWYKQDSKKFLKIMFSYNNKELIINETVPNRFSPKSPDKAHLNLHINSLELGDSAVYFCASSQSQDWSPLHFGNGTRLTVT.

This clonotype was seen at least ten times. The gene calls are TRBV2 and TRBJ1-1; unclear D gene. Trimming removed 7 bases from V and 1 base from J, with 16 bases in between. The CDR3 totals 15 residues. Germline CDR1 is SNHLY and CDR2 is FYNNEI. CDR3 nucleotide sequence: TGTGCCAGCAATCAACGGCGAACGGGGAACACTGAAGCTTTCTTT. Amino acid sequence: CASNQRRTGNTEAFF.

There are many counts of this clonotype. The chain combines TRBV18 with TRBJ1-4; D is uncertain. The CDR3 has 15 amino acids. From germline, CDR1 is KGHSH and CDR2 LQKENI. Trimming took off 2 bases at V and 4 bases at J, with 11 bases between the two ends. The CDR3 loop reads CASSPTTAYNEKLFF. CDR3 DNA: TGTGCCAGCTCACCAACAACAGCTTATAATGAAAAACTGTTTTTT.

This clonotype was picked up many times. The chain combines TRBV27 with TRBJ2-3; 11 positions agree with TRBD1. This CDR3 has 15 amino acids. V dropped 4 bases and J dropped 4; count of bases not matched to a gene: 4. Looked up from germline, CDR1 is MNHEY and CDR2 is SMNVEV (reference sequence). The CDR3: CASSSGQGDADTQYF. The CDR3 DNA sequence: TGTGCCAGCAGTTCGGGACAGGGGGACGCAGATACGCAGTATTTT.

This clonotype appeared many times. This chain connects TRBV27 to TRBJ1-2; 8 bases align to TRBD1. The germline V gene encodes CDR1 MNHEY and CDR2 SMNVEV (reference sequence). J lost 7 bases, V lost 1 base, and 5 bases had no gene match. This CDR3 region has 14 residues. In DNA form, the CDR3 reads TGTGCCAGCAGTTTATTTGACAGGGGTTTTGGCTACACCTTC. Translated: CASSLFDRGFGYTF.

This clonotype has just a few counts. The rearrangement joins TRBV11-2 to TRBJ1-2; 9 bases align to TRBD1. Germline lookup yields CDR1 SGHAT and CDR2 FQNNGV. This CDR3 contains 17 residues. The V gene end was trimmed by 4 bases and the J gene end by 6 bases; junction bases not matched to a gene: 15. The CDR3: CASSSVPGQGSGHGYTF. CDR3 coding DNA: TGTGCCAGCAGCTCTGTCCCGGGACAGGGATCGGGGCATGGCTACACCTTC.

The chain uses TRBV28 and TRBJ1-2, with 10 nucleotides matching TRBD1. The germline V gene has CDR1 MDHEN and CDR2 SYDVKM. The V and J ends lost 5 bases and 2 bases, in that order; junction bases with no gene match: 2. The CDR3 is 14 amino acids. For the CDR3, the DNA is TGTGCCAGCAGTGAGACAGGGGGCAACTATGGCTACACCTTC. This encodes CASSETGGNYGYTF.

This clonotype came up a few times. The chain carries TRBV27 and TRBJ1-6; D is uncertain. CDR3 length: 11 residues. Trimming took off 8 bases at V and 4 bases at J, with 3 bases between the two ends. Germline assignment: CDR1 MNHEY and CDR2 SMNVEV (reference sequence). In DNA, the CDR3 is TGTGCCAGCGGTTATAATTCACCCCTCCACTTT. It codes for CASGYNSPLHF.

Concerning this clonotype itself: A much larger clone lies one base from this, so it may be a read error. CDR3 amino acids: CASSLGQGEPQHF. In nucleotides, the CDR3 is TGTGCCAGCAGCTTAGGACAGGGCGAGCCCCAGCATTTT. This chain uses TRBV11-2 with TRBJ1-5, with 7 bases that match TRBD1. This CDR3 contains 13 residues. CDR1 SGHAT and CDR2 FQNNGV come from the germline V gene. Germline trimming cut 1 base from V and 8 bases from J; bases unmatched to any gene: 2.

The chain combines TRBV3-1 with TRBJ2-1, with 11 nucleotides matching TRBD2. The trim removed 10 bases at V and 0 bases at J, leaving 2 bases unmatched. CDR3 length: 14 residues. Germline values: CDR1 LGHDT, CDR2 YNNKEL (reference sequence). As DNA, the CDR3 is TGTGCCACAACTAGCGGGAGCTCCTACAATGAGCAGTTCTTC. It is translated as CATTSGSSYNEQFF.

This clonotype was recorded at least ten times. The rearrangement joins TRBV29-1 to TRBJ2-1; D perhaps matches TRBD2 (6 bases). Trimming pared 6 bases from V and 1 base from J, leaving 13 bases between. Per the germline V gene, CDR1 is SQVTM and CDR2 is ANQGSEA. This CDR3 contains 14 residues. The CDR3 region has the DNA TGCAGCGTGCCTAGGGGACTGTCCTACAATGAGCAGTTCTTC. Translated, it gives CSVPRGLSYNEQFF.

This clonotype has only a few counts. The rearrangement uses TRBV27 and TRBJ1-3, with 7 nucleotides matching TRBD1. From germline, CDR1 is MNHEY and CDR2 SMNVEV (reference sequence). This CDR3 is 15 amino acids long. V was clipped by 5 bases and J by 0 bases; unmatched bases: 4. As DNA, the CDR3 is TGTGCCAGCAGTGCCCGGGACAGCTCTGGAAACACCATATATTTT. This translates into CASSARDSSGNTIYF.

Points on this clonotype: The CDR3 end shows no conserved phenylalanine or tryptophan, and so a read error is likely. In DNA, the CDR3 is TGCAGTGCACCATCAGGGGGCGGCTACAATGAGCAGTTCTCC. This encodes CSAPSGGGYNEQFS. The chain recombines TRBV20-1 with TRBJ2-1, with TRBD1 matching over 8 bases. The CDR3 has 14 residues. Unmatched junction bases numbered 7, after V lost 6 bases and J lost 3 bases. Per germline, CDR1 DFQATT and CDR2 SNEGSKA (reference sequence).

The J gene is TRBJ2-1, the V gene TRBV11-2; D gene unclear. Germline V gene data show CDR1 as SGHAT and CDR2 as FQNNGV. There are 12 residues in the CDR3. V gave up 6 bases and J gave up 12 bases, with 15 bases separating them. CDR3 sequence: CASSLPGSGQFF. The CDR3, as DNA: TGTGCCAGCAGTTTGCCCGGCTCGGGGCAGTTCTTC. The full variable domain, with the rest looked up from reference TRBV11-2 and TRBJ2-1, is EAGVAQSPRYKIIEKRQSVAFWCNPISGHATLYWYQQILGQGPKLLIQFQNNGVVDDSQLPKDRFSAERLKGVDSTLKIQPAKLEDSAVYLCASSLPGSGQFFGPGTRLTVL.

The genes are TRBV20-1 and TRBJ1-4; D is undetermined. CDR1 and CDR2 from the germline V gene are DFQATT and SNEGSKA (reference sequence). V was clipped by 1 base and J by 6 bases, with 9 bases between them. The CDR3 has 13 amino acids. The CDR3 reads CSARGRGDEKLFF. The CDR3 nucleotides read TGCAGTGCTAGAGGGCGGGGAGATGAAAAACTGTTTTTT.